Given below is one T cell receptor beta chain in context. The antigen remains unidentified. Reverse transcription of all isolated RNA meant that expressed TCRB transcripts were sequenced. Naive, central memory and regulatory T cell samples yielded around 3.5 million reads on average. The assay was immunoSEQ multiplex PCR, and TCRdb's table has in-frame clones only and misses some. This sample has 300,000 to 350,000 clones; around 8% occur once, and the top ten carry approximately 0.47%. Using CD45RO/CCR7/CD25/CD127/CD95/CD27, CD4+ naive, central memory, regulatory and stem cell-like memory cells were sorted. This entry belongs to a study of beta chain features in type 1 diabetes. Study results and caveats: Significant though moderate, a shortening of TCRB CDR3s appeared in all four CD4+ subsets of Type 1 diabetes patients. Insertions were fewer and deletions more numerous at VDJ junctions in type 1 diabetes patients.

CDR1 MNHNY and CDR2 SVGAGI come from the germline V gene (reference sequence). The CDR3 consists of 14 residues. The V and J ends lost 7 bases and 2 bases, in that order; junction bases with no gene match: 5. This chain joins TRBV6-6 and TRBJ1-3, with TRBD1 matching over 7 bases. Sequenced: central memory CD4+ T cells from blood. The receptor's source is a woman aged 18-29 years in good health. DNA for the CDR3: TGTGCCAGCACCTTGGGGACAGCTGGAAACACCATATATTTT. It is translated as CASTLGTAGNTIYF.